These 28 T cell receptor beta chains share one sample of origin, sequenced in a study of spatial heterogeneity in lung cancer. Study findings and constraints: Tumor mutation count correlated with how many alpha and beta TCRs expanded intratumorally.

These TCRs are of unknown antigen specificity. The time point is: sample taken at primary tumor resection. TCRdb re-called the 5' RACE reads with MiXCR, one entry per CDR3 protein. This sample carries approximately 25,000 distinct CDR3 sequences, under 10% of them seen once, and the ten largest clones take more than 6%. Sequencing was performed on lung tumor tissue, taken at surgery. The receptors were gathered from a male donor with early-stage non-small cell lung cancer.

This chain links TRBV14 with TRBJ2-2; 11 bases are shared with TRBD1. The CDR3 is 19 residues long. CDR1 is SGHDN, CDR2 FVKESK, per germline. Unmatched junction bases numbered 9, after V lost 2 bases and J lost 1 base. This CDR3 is CASSQLRTGGIWNTGELFF. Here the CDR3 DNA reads TGTGCCAGCAGCCAACTAAGGACAGGGGGCATATGGAACACCGGGGAGCTGTTTTTT.

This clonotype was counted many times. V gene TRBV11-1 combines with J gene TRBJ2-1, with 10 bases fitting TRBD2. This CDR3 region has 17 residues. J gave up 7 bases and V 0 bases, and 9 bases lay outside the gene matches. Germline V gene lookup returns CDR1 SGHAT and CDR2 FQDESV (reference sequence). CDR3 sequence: CASSLARLAGAWNEQFF. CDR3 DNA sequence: TGTGCCAGCAGCTTAGCCCGTCTAGCGGGAGCGTGGAATGAGCAGTTCTTC. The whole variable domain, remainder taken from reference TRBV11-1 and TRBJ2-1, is EAEVAQSPRYKITEKSQAVAFWCDPISGHATLYWYRQILGQGPELLVQFQDESVVDDSQLPKDRFSAERLKGVDSTLKIQPAELGDSAMYLCASSLARLAGAWNEQFFGPGTRLTVL.

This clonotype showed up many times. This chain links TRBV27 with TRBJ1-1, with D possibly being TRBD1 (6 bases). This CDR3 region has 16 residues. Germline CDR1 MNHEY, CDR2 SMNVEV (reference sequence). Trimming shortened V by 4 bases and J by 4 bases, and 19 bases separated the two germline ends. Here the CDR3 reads CASSSPGGGRGTEAFF. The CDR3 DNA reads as TGTGCCAGCAGTTCCCCGGGGGGGGGCAGGGGCACTGAAGCTTTCTTT.

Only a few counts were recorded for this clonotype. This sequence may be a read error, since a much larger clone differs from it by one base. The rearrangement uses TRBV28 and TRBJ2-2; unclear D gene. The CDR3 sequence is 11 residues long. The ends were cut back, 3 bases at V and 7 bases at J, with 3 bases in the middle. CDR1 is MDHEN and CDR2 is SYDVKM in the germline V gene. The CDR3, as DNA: TGTGCCAGCAGTTTCGTCGGGGAGCTGTTTTTT. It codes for CASSFVGELFF.

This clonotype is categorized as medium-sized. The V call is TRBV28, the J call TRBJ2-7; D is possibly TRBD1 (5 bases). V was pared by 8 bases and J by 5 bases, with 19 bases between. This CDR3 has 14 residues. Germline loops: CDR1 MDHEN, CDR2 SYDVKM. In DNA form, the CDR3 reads TGTGCCAGCCGCACACCGACAGTTTTCCACGAGCAGTACTTC. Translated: CASRTPTVFHEQYF.

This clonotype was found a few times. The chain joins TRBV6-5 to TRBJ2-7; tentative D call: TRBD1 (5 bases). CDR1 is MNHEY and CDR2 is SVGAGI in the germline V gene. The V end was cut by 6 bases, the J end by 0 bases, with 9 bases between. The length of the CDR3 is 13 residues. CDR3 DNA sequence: TGTGCCAGCAGAAGGGGAAGCTCCTACGAGCAGTACTTC. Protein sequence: CASRRGSSYEQYF.

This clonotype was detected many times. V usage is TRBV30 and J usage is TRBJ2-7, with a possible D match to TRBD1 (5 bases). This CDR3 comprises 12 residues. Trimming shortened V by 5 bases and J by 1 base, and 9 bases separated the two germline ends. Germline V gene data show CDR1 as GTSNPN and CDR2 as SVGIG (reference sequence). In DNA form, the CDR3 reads TGTGCCTGGCGGACAATGTCCTACGAGCAGTACTTC. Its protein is CAWRTMSYEQYF. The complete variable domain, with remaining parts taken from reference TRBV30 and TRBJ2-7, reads SQTIHQWPATLVQPVGSPLSLECTVEGTSNPNLYWYRQAAGRGLQLLFYSVGIGQISSEVPQNLSASRPQDRQFILSSKKLLLSDSGFYLCAWRTMSYEQYFGPGTRLTVT.

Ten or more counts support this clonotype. CDR3 DNA: TGCGCCAGCAGCGCGGACCTCAAGCAGTTCTTC. This codes for CASSADLKQFF. The genes are TRBV5-1 and TRBJ2-1; D is unresolved. In germline, CDR1 is SGHRS, CDR2 YFSETQ. V was pared by 4 bases and J by 11 bases, with 10 bases between. CDR3 size: 11 residues.

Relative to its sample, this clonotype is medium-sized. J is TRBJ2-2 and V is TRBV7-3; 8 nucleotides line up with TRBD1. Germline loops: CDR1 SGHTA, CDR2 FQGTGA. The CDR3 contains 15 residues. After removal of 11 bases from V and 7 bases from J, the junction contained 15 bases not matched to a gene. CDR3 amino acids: CAGTISRGRFGELFF. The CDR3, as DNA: TGTGCCGGAACTATAAGCAGGGGGCGATTCGGGGAGCTGTTTTTT.

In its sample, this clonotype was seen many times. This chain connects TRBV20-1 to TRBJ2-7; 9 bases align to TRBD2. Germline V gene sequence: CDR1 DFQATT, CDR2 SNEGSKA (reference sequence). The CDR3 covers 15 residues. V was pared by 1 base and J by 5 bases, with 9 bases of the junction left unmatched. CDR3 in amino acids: CSARGGSGSTHEQYF. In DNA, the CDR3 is TGCAGTGCTAGAGGCGGTAGCGGGAGTACCCACGAGCAGTACTTC.

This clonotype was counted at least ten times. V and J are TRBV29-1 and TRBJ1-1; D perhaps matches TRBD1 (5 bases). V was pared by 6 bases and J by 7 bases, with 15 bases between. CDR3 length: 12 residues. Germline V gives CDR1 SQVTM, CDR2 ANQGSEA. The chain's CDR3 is CSVGTRTFEAFF. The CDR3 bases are TGCAGCGTGGGGACCCGTACCTTTGAAGCTTTCTTT. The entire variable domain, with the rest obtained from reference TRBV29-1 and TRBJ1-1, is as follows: SAVISQKPSRDICQRGTSLTIQCQVDSQVTMMFWYRQQPGQSLTLIATANQGSEATYESGFVIDKFPISRPNLTFSTLTVSNMSPEDSSIYLCSVGTRTFEAFFGQGTRLTVV.

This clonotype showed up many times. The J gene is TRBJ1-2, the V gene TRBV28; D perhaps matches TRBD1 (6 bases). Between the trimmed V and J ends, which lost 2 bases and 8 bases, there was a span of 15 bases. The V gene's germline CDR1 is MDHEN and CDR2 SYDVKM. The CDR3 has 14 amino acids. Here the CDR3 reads CASSLGYRATGYTF. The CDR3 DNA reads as TGTGCCAGCAGTTTAGGCTACAGGGCTACGGGCTACACCTTC.

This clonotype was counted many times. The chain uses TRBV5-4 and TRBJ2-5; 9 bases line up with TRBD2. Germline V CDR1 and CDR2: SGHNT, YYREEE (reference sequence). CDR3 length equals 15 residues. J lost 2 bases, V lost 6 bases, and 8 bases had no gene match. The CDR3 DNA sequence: TGTGCCAGCACCTCAGCGGGAGGCACTCAAGAGACCCAGTACTTC. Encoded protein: CASTSAGGTQETQYF.

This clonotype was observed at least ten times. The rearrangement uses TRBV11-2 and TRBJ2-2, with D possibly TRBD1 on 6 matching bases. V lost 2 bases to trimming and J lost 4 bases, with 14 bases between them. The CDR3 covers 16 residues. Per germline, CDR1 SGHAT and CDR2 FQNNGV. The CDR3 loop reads CASSLFVGTLTGELFF. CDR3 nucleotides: TGTGCCAGCAGCTTATTCGTCGGGACACTCACCGGGGAGCTGTTTTTT.

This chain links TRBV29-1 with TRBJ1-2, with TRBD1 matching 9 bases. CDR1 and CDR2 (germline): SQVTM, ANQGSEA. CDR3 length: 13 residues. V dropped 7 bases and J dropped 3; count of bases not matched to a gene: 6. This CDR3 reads CSATDRGDYGYTF. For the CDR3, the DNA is TGCAGCGCTACGGACAGGGGTGACTATGGCTACACCTTC.

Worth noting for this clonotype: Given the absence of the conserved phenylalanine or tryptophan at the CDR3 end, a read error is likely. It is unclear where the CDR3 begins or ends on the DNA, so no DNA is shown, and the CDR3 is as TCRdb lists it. CDR3: CASSLGNDLASGLRYL. V and J are TRBV7-2 and TRBJ2-5; the table's D call, TRBD2, was not checked against the DNA. CDR1 SGHTA and CDR2 FQGNSA come from the germline V gene. The CDR3 length is 16 residues, termini included.

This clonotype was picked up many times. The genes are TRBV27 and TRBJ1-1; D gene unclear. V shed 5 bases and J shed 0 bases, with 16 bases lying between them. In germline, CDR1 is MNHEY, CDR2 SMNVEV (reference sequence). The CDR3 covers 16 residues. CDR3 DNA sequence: TGTGCCAGCAGTCTCCGGGCCCTTGCCTTGAACACTGAAGCTTTCTTT. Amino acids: CASSLRALALNTEAFF.

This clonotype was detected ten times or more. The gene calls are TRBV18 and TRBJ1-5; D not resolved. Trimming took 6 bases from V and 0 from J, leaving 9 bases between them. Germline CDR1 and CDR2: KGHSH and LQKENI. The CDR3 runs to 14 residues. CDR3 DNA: TGTGCCAGCTCGGGGAGCAATAGCAATCAGCCCCAGCATTTT. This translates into CASSGSNSNQPQHF.

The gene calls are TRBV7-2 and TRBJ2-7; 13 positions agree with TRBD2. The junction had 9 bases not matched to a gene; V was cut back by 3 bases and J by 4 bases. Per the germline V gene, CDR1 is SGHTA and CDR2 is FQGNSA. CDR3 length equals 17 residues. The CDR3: CASSLGLAGRPNYEQYF. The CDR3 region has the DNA TGTGCCAGCAGCTTGGGACTAGCGGGGAGGCCCAATTACGAGCAGTACTTC.

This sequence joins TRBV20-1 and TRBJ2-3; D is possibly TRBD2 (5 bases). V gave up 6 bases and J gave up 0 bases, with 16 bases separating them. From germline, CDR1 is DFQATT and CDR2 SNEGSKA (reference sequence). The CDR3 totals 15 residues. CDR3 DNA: TGCAGTGCGACGGCGGGTAGCCGGAGCACAGATACGCAGTATTTT. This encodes CSATAGSRSTDTQYF.

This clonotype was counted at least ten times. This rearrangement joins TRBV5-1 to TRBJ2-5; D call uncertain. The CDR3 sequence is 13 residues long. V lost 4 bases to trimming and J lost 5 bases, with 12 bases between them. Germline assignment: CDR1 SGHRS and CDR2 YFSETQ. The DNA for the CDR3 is TGCGCCAGCAGCCGTGGCCACGGGGAGACCCAGTACTTC. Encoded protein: CASSRGHGETQYF.

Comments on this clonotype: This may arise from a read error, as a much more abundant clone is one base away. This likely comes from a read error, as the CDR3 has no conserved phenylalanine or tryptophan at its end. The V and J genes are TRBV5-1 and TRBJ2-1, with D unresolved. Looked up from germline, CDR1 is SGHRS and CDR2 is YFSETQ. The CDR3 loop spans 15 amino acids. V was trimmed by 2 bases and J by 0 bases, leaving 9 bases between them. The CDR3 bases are TGCGCCAGCAGCTTAGGCAGTACCTCCTACAATGAGCAGTTCTTA. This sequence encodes CASSLGSTSYNEQFL.

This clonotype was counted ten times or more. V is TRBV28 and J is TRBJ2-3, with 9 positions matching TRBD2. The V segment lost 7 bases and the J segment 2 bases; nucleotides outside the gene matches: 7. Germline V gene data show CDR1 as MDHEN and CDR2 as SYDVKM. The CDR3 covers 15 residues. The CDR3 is CASKKLAGYTDTQYF. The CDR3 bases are TGTGCCAGCAAAAAACTAGCGGGCTACACAGATACGCAGTATTTT.

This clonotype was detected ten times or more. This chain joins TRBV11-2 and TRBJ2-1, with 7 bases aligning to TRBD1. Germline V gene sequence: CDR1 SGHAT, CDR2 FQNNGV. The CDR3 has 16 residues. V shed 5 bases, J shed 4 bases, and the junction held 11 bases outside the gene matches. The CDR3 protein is CASSADKGALYNEQFF. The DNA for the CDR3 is TGTGCCAGCAGCGCCGACAAGGGGGCTCTATACAATGAGCAGTTCTTC. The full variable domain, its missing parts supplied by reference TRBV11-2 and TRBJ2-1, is EAGVAQSPRYKIIEKRQSVAFWCNPISGHATLYWYQQILGQGPKLLIQFQNNGVVDDSQLPKDRFSAERLKGVDSTLKIQPAKLEDSAVYLCASSADKGALYNEQFFGPGTRLTVL.

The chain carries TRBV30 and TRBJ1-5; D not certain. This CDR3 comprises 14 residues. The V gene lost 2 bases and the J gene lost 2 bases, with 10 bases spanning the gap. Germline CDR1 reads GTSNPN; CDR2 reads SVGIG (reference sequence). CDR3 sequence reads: CAWSIGYGNQPQHF. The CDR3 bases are TGTGCCTGGAGTATTGGGTACGGCAATCAGCCCCAGCATTTT.

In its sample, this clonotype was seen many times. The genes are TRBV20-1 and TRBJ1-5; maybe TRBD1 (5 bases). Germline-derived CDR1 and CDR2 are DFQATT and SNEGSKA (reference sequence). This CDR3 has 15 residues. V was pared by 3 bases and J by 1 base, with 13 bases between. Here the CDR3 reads CSARARGASNQPQHF. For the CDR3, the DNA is TGCAGTGCTAGGGCGAGGGGTGCGAGCAATCAGCCCCAGCATTTT.

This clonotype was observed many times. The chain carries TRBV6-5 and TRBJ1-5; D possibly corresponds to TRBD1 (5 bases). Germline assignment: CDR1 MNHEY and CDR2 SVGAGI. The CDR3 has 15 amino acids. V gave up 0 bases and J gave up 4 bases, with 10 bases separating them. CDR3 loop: CASSYSRGFNQPQHF. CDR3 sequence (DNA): TGTGCCAGCAGTTACTCGCGGGGCTTTAATCAGCCCCAGCATTTT.

The CDR3 protein is CASSTPGSRYEQYF. As DNA, the CDR3 is TGTGCCAGTAGTACCCCGGGCAGTCGCTACGAGCAGTACTTC. J is TRBJ2-7 and V is TRBV19, with D unclear. The CDR3 consists of 14 residues. Trimming pared 4 bases from V and 3 bases from J, leaving 13 bases between. From germline, CDR1 is LNHDA and CDR2 SQIVND (reference sequence).